This is a list of T cell receptor beta chains from one sample in a study of T cells after yellow fever vaccination. TCRdb fed the 5' RACE reads into MiXCR, producing one record per CDR3 protein. The data contain hundreds of thousands of distinct CDR3 sequences, roughly 8.7% of them singletons. The sample was PBMCs, taken on the day of the first yellow fever vaccination. These receptors were taken from a man in his late teens or twenties who received the YFV17D yellow fever vaccine. CDR3s include the opening cysteine and the closing phenylalanine or tryptophan. A D gene is named only where the DNA matches it firmly. Clone sizes are given selectively: once, few, many, or a class where the clone is expanded.

J	V	size	D	length	CDR3	DNA
TRBJ2-3	TRBV5-1	many	-	13	CASSWVGDDTQYF	TGCGCCAGCAGCTGGGTGGGGGATGATACGCAGTATTTT
TRBJ1-5	TRBV7-2	-	-	13	CASSEGPNQPQHF	TGTGCCAGCAGCGAGGGTCCCAATCAGCCCCAGCATTTT
TRBJ1-2	TRBV9	few	TRBD1	15	CASSVAPTGGRGYTF	TGTGCCAGCAGCGTGGCCCCGACAGGGGGCCGGGGCTACACCTTC
TRBJ1-1	TRBV7-2	few	-	13	CASSYVRDTEAFF	TGTGCCAGCAGCTACGTACGGGACACTGAAGCTTTCTTT
TRBJ2-5	TRBV9	-	-	16	CASSVGLSDKRETQYF	TGTGCCAGCAGCGTAGGTTTGAGTGACAAGCGAGAGACCCAGTACTTC
TRBJ2-7	TRBV20-1	-	-	14	CSARDTQGSYEQYF	TGCAGTGCTAGAGATACCCAGGGGTCCTACGAGCAGTACTTC
TRBJ2-5	TRBV12-3/TRBV12-4	few	-	13	CASSAGTQETQYF	TGTGCCAGCAGCGCGGGCACCCAAGAGACCCAGTACTTC
TRBJ2-1	TRBV12-3/TRBV12-4	many	TRBD2	16	CASSFKAGSSYNEQFF	TGTGCCAGCAGTTTTAAAGCGGGGAGCTCCTACAATGAGCAGTTCTTC
TRBJ2-2	TRBV10-3	few	-	15	CAISETPAGTGELFF	TGTGCCATCAGTGAGACACCTGCTGGCACCGGGGAGCTGTTTTTT
TRBJ2-5	TRBV20-1	many	-	11	CRTGTAETQYF	TGCAGGACCGGGACTGCGGAGACCCAGTACTTC